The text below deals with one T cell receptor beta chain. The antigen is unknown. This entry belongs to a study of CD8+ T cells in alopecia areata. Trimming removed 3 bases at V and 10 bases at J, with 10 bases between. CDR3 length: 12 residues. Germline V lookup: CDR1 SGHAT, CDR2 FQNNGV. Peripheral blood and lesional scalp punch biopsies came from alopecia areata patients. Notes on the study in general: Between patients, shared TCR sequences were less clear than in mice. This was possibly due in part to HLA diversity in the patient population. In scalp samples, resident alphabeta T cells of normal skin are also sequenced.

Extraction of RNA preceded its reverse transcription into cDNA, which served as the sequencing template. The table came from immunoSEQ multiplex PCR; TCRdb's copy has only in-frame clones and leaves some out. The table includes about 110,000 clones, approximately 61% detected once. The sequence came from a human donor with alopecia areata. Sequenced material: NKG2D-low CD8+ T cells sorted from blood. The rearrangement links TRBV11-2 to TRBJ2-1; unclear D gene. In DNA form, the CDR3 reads TGTGCCAGCAGCTTCATACCGCAAGAGCAGTTCTTC. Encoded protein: CASSFIPQEQFF.